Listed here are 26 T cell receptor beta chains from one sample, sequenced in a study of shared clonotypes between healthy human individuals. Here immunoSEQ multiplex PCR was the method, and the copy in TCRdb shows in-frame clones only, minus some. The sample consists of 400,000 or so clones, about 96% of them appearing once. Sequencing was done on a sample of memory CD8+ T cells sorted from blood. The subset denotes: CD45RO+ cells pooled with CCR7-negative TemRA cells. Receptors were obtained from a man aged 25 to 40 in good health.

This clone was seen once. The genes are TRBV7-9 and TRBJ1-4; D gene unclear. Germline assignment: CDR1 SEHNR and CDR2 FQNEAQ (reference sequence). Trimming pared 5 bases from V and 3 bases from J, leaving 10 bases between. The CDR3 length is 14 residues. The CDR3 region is CASSLTASNEKLFF. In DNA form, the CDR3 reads TGTGCCAGCAGCCTTACGGCCTCTAATGAAAAACTGTTTTTT.

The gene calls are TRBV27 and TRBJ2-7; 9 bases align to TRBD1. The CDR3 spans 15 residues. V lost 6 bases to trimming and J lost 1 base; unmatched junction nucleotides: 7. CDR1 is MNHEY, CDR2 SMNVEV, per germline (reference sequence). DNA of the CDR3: TGTGCCAGCAGGTCCGACAGGGGGATTTCCTACGAGCAGTACTTC. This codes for CASRSDRGISYEQYF.

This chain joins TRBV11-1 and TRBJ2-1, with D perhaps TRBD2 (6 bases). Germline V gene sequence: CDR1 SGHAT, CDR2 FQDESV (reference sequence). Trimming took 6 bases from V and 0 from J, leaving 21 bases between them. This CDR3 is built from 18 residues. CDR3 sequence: CASRPRAGPASSYNEQFF. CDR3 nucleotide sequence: TGTGCCAGCAGACCTCGGGCGGGGCCCGCGAGCTCCTACAATGAGCAGTTCTTC. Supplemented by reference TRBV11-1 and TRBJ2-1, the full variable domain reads EAEVAQSPRYKITEKSQAVAFWCDPISGHATLYWYRQILGQGPELLVQFQDESVVDDSQLPKDRFSAERLKGVDSTLKIQPAELGDSAMYLCASRPRAGPASSYNEQFFGPGTRLTVL.

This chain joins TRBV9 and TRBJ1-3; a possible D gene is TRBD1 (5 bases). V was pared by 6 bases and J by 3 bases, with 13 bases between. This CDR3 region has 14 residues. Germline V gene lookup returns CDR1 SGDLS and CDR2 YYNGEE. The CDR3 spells CASKPGGGGNTIYF. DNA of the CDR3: TGTGCCAGCAAGCCCGGGGGTGGTGGAAACACCATATATTTT. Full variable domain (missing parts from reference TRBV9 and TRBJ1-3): DSGVTQTPKHLITATGQRVTLRCSPRSGDLSVYWYQQSLDQGLQFLIQYYNGEERAKGNILERFSAQQFPDLHSELNLSSLELGDSALYFCASKPGGGGNTIYFGEGSWLTVV.

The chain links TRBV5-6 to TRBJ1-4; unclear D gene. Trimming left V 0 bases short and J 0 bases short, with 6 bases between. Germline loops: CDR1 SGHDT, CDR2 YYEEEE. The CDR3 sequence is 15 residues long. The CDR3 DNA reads TGTGCCAGCAGCTTGGCTTCTACAACTAATGAAAAACTGTTTTTT. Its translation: CASSLASTTNEKLFF. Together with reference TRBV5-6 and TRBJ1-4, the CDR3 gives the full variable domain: DAGVTQSPTHLIKTRGQQVTLRCSPKSGHDTVSWYQQALGQGPQFIFQYYEEEERQRGNFPDRFSGHQFPNYSSELNVNALLLGDSALYLCASSLASTTNEKLFFGSGTQLSVL.

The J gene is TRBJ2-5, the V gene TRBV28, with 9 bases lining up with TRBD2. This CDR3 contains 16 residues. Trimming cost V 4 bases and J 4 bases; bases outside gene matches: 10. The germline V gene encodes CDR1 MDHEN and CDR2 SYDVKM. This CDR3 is CASSSPYEREAETQYF. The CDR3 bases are TGTGCCAGCAGTTCCCCTTATGAGCGGGAGGCAGAGACCCAGTACTTC.

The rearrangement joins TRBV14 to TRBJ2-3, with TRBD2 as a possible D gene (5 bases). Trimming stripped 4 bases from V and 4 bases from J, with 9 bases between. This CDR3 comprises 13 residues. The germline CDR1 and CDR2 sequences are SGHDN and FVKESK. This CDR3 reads CASSPLGADTQYF. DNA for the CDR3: TGTGCCAGCAGCCCATTGGGAGCAGATACGCAGTATTTT. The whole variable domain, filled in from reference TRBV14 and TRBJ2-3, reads EAGVTQFPSHSVIEKGQTVTLRCDPISGHDNLYWYRRVMGKEIKFLLHFVKESKQDESGMPNNRFLAERTGGTYSTLKVQPAELEDSGVYFCASSPLGADTQYFGPGTRLTVL.

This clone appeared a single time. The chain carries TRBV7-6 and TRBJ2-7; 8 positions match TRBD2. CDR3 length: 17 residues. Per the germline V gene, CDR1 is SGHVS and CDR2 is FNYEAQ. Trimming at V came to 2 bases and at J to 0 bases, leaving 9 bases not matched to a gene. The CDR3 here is CASSLLPSGPASYEQYF. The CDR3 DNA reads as TGTGCCAGCAGCTTACTCCCTAGCGGGCCCGCCTCCTACGAGCAGTACTTC.

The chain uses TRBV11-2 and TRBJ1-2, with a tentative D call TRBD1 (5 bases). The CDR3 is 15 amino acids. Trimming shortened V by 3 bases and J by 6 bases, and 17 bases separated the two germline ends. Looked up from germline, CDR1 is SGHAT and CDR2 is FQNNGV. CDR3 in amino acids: CASSFPGRGINGYTF. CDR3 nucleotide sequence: TGTGCCAGCAGCTTCCCTGGTCGGGGCATAAATGGCTACACCTTC.

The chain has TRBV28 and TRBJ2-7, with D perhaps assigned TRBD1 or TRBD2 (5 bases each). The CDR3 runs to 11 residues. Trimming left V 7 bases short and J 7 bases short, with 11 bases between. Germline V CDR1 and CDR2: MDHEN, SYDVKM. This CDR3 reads CASMKGREQYF. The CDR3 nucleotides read TGTGCCAGCATGAAGGGGAGAGAGCAGTACTTC. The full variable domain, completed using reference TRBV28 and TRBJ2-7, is DVKVTQSSRYLVKRTGEKVFLECVQDMDHENMFWYRQDPGLGLRLIYFSYDVKMKEKGDIPEGYSVSREKKERFSLILESASTNQTSMYLCASMKGREQYFGPGTRLTVT.

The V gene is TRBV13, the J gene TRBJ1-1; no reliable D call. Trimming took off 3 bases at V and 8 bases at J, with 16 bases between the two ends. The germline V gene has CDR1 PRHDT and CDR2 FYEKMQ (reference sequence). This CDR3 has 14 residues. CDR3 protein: CASSLAPGTIEAFF. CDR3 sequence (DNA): TGTGCCAGCAGCTTGGCGCCGGGTACTATCGAAGCTTTCTTT.

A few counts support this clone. The CDR3 protein is CASSWQGPGAFF. The CDR3 DNA reads TGTGCCAGCAGTTGGCAGGGCCCTGGTGCTTTCTTT. The chain employs TRBV6-1 and TRBJ1-1; D is perhaps TRBD1 (5 bases). V lost 5 bases, J lost 11 bases, and 15 bases lay in between. The CDR3 totals 12 residues. The germline CDR1 and CDR2 sequences are MNHNS and SASEGT.

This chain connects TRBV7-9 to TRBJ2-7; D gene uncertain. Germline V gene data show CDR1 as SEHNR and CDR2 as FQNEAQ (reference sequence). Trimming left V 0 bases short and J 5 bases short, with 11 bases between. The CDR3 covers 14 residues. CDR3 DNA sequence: TGTGCCAGCAGCTTAGCGATGGTTAGGGACGAGCAGTACTTC. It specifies CASSLAMVRDEQYF.

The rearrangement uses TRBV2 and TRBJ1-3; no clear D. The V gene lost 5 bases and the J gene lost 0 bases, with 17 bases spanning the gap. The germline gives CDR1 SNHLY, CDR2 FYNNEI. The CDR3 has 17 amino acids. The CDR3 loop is CASSPYDTSPSGNTIYF. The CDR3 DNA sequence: TGTGCCAGCAGTCCCTACGACACATCGCCCTCTGGAAACACCATATATTTT.

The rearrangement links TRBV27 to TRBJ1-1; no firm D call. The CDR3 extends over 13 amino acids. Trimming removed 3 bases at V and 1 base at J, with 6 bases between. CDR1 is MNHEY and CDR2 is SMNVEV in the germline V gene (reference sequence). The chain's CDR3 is CASSLVGNTEAFF. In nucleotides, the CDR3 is TGTGCCAGCAGTTTGGTGGGGAACACTGAAGCTTTCTTT.

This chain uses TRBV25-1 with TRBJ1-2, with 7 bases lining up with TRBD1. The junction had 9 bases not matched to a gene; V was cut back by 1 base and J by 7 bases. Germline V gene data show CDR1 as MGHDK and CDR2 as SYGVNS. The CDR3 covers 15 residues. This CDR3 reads CASSELITGESGYTF. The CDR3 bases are TGTGCCAGCAGTGAATTAATTACAGGGGAAAGTGGCTACACCTTC.

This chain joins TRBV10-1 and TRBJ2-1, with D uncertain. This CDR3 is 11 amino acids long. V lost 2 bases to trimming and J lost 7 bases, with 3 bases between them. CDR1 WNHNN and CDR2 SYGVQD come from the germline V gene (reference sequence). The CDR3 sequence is CASSEGNEQFF. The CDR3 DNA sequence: TGCGCCAGCAGTGAGGGGAATGAGCAGTTCTTC.

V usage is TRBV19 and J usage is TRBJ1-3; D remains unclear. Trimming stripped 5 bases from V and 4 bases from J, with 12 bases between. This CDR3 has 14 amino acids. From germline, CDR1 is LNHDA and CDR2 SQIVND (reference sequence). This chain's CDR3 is CASSLRADGNTIYF. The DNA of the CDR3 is TGTGCCAGTAGTTTAAGGGCAGACGGAAACACCATATATTTT. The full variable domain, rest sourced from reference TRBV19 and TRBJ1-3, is DGGITQSPKYLFRKEGQNVTLSCEQNLNHDAMYWYRQDPGQGLRLIYYSQIVNDFQKGDIAEGYSVSREKKESFPLTVTSAQKNPTAFYLCASSLRADGNTIYFGEGSWLTVV.

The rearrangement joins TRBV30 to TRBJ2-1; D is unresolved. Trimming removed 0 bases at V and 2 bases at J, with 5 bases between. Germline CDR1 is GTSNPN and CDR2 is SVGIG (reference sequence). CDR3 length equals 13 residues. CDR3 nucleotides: TGTGCCTGGAGTGTCTCTACCTACAATGAGCAGTTCTTC. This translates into CAWSVSTYNEQFF.

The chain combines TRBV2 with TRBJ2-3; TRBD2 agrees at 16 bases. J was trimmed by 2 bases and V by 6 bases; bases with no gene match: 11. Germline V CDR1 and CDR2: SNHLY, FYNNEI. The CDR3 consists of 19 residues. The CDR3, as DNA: TGTGCCAGCAGACCGGGACTAGCGGGAGGGCCACGGGTCACAGATACGCAGTATTTT. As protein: CASRPGLAGGPRVTDTQYF.

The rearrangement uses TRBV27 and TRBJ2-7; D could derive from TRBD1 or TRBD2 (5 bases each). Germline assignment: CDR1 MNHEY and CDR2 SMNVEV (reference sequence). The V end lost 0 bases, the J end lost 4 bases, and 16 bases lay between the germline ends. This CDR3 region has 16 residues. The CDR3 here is CASSLSLGVSVYEQYF. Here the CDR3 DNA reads TGTGCCAGCAGTTTATCGTTGGGGGTGTCCGTATACGAGCAGTACTTC.

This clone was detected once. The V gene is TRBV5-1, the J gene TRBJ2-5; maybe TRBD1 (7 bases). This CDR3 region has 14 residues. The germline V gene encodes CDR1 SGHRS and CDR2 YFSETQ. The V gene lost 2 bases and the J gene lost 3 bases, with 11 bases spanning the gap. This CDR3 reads CASSFRGAKETQYF. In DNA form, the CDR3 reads TGCGCCAGCAGCTTCAGGGGGGCGAAAGAGACCCAGTACTTC.

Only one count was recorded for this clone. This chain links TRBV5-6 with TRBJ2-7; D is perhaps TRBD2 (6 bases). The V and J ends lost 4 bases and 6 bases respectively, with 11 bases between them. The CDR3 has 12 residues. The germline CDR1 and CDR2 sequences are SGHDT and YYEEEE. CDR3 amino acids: CASSRLGFEQYF. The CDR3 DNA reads TGTGCCAGCAGCCGACTAGGCTTCGAGCAGTACTTC.

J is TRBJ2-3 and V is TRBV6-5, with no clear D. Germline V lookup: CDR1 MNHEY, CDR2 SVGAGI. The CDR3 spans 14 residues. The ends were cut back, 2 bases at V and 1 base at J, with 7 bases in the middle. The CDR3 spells CASSYGRRTDTQYF. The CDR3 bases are TGTGCCAGCAGTTACGGGCGGCGCACAGATACGCAGTATTTT.

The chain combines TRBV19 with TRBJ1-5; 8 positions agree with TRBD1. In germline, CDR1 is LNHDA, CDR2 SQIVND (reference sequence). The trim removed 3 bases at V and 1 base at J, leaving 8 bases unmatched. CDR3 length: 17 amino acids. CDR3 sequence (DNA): TGTGCCAGTAGTATTTATGGACAGGGAGGGAGCAATCAGCCCCAGCATTTT. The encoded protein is CASSIYGQGGSNQPQHF.

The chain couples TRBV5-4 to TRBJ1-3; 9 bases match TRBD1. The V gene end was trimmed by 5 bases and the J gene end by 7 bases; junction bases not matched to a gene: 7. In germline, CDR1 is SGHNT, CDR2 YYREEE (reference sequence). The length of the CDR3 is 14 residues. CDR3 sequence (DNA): TGTGCCAGCAGGACAGGGGGAGAGGGTAACACCATATATTTT. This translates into CASRTGGEGNTIYF.